This TCR beta chain was sequenced during a study of response to subunit inactivated influenza vaccine. The V and J ends lost 4 bases and 5 bases, in that order; junction bases with no gene match: 8. CDR1 SGHKS and CDR2 YYEKEE come from the germline V gene (reference sequence). CDR3 size: 14 residues. MiXCR, run by TCRdb on the RT-PCR reads, gives a single entry per CDR3 protein. The sample includes approximately 500,000 distinct CDR3 sequences, roughly 13% seen only once; the top ten take approximately 14%. This clonotype appeared a few times. The sequence came from a man aged 50 or older who received an inactivated influenza vaccine. The chain carries TRBV5-5 and TRBJ1-1, with 7 nucleotides matching TRBD1. The sequenced sample was PBMCs from blood, obtained more than 35 days after vaccination. This CDR3 reads CASSLNRGDTEAFF. CDR3 DNA sequence: TGTGCCAGCAGCCTGAACAGGGGAGATACTGAAGCTTTCTTT.